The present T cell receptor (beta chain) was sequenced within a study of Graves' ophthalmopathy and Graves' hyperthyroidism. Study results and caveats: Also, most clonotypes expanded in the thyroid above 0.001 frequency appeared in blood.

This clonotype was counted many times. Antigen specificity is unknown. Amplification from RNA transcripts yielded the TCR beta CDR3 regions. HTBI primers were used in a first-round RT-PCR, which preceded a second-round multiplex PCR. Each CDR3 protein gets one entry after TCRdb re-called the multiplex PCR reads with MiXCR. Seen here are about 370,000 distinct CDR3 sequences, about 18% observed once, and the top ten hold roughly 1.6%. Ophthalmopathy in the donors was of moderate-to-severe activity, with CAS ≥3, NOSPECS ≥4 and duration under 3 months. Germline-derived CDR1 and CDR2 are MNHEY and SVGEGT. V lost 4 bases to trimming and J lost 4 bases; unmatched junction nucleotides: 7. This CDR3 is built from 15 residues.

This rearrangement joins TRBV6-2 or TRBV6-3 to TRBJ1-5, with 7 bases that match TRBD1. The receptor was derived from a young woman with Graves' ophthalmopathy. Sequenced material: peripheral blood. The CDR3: CASSSLQGTNQPQHF. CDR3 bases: TGTGCCAGCAGTTCCTTACAGGGGACGAATCAGCCCCAGCATTTT.